This T cell receptor beta chain was captured by sequencing in a study of OX40 agonist ivuxolimab in advanced cancers. Germline loops: CDR1 MDHEN, CDR2 SYDVKM. The CDR3 consists of 15 residues. V was pared by 7 bases and J by 7 bases, with 17 bases between. Method: immunoSEQ multiplex PCR; TCRdb's copy keeps in-frame clones and lacks some. This table has tens of thousands of clones, 85% to 90% appearing once. The rearrangement uses TRBV28 and TRBJ1-6; possible D gene TRBD1, 5 bases. The sequencing used CD4+ or CD8+ T cells sorted from blood, collected in a trial of the OX40 agonist ivuxolimab. The TCR sequence derives from an adult with an advanced solid tumor such as melanoma, head and neck, liver or kidney cancer. The CDR3 reads CASTGGVEANSPLHF. The CDR3 nucleotides are TGTGCCAGCACCGGGGGGGTAGAAGCCAATTCACCCCTCCACTTT.